This T cell receptor beta chain is from a study of blood T cell repertoires in COVID-19. The germline V gene encodes CDR1 SGHRS and CDR2 YFSETQ. CDR3 size: 16 residues. Trimming removed 4 bases at V and 5 bases at J, with 21 bases between. In the original analysis: For nucleated cells, counts were estimated from reference gene primer amplification. Sequencing was performed with immunoSEQ multiplex PCR; in TCRdb, only in-frame clones are kept and a portion is missing. The DNA gave D and trimming, while V, J and clone size come from that table. The data contain about 300,000 clones, around 83% of them singletons.

The V and J genes are TRBV5-1 and TRBJ1-1, with D possibly matching TRBD1 (6 bases). Sequenced sample: peripheral blood. The sequence came from a woman aged 45-60 years with acute or convalescent COVID-19. The CDR3 coding sequence is TGCGCCAGCAGCCCAGTGGCCAGGGGAATGGGGACTGAAGCTTTCTTT. This gives the protein CASSPVARGMGTEAFF. The full variable domain, its missing parts supplied by reference TRBV5-1 and TRBJ1-1, is KAGVTQTPRYLIKTRGQQVTLSCSPISGHRSVSWYQQTPGQGLQFLFEYFSETQRNKGNFPGRFSGRQFSNSRSEMNVSTLELGDSALYLCASSPVARGMGTEAFFGQGTRLTVV.